These 10 T cell receptor beta chains came from one sample sequenced in a study of blood T cell repertoires in COVID-19. Sequencing was performed with immunoSEQ multiplex PCR; in TCRdb, only in-frame clones are kept and a portion is missing. Here the sample spans under 150,000 clones, approximately 80% being singletons. Sequencing was performed on peripheral blood. The source is a man between 35 and 55 years old with active or convalescent COVID-19.

The genes are TRBV10-3 and TRBJ2-1; D perhaps matches TRBD1 (6 bases). CDR3 size: 11 residues. CDR1 and CDR2 (germline): ENHRY, SYGVKD. Trimming removed 9 bases at V and 4 bases at J, with 7 bases between. The CDR3 bases are TGTGCCATACAGGGATACAATGAGCAGTTCTTC. Translation gives CAIQGYNEQFF.

V is TRBV19 and J is TRBJ1-6; TRBD1 might be the D (5 bases). The germline V gene encodes CDR1 LNHDA and CDR2 SQIVND (reference sequence). This CDR3 is built from 14 residues. V dropped 5 bases and J dropped 8 bases, with 13 bases sitting between them. CDR3 in amino acids: CASSPRGDYSPLHF. In DNA, the CDR3 is TGTGCCAGTAGTCCTCGGGGGGATTATTCACCCCTCCACTTT.

This clone was detected once. The V gene is TRBV15, the J gene TRBJ1-2, with D possibly being TRBD1 (6 bases). The germline V gene encodes CDR1 LNHNV and CDR2 YYDKDF (reference sequence). The CDR3 is 13 amino acids. V gave up 4 bases and J gave up 3 bases, with 9 bases separating them. The CDR3 DNA reads TGTGCCACCAGCAAACAGGGAGACTATGGCTACACCTTC. This translates into CATSKQGDYGYTF.

The rearrangement joins TRBV7-3 to TRBJ2-3; D might be TRBD1 (5 bases). This CDR3 has 17 amino acids. The V gene's germline CDR1 is SGHTA and CDR2 FQGTGA. The V and J ends lost 5 bases and 0 bases respectively, with 18 bases between them. The CDR3 protein is CASSPVGLSLSTDTQYF. DNA of the CDR3: TGTGCCAGCAGCCCCGTGGGGCTCAGCCTAAGCACAGATACGCAGTATTTT.

This clone turned up a few times. The chain is built from TRBV10-2 and TRBJ1-5; TRBD1 agrees at 9 bases. V shed 6 bases and J 5 bases; nucleotides not matched to a gene: 5. Germline V gene lookup returns CDR1 WSHSY and CDR2 SAAADI. The CDR3 runs to 14 residues. The chain's CDR3 is CASREDRGYQPQHF. CDR3 sequence (DNA): TGCGCCAGCAGAGAGGACAGGGGCTATCAGCCCCAGCATTTT.

The chain couples TRBV5-5 to TRBJ2-7; D gene unclear. There are 13 residues in the CDR3. The V gene's germline CDR1 is SGHKS and CDR2 YYEKEE (reference sequence). The V end was cut by 3 bases, the J end by 4 bases, with 11 bases between. CDR3 amino acids: CASSSESAYEQYF. The CDR3 DNA is TGTGCCAGCAGCTCCGAGTCTGCATACGAGCAGTACTTC. Filled out from reference TRBV5-5 and TRBJ2-7, the complete variable domain reads DAGVTQSPTHLIKTRGQQVTLRCSPISGHKSVSWYQQVLGQGPQFIFQYYEKEERGRGNFPDRFSARQFPNYSSELNVNALLLGDSALYLCASSSESAYEQYFGPGTRLTVT.

The rearrangement joins TRBV6-5 to TRBJ1-4, with a possible D match to TRBD1 (6 bases). CDR1 is MNHEY and CDR2 is SVGAGI in the germline V gene. CDR3 size: 15 residues. V lost 10 bases to trimming and J lost 7 bases, with 22 bases between them. The CDR3 is CATRGRGIGGEKLFF. The CDR3 coding sequence is TGTGCCACCAGGGGTAGGGGGATCGGTGGTGAAAAACTGTTTTTT.

The chain employs TRBV5-1 and TRBJ2-1, with a possible D match to TRBD1 (7 bases). Looked up from germline, CDR1 is SGHRS and CDR2 is YFSETQ. The CDR3 consists of 14 residues. V lost 0 bases and J lost 10, with 14 bases in between. The CDR3 sequence is CASSLGQGGLEQFF. CDR3 coding DNA: TGCGCCAGCAGCTTGGGACAGGGAGGCTTGGAGCAGTTCTTC.

In its sample, this clone was seen a few times. The genes are TRBV7-9 and TRBJ2-5; D might be TRBD1 (5 bases). The germline V gene has CDR1 SEHNR and CDR2 FQNEAQ (reference sequence). V gave up 1 base and J gave up 4 bases, with 22 bases separating them. CDR3 length: 18 residues. The CDR3: CASSLGSRVPRAAETQYF. CDR3 sequence (DNA): TGTGCCAGCAGCTTAGGAAGTCGGGTACCCAGGGCGGCAGAGACCCAGTACTTC.

V and J are TRBV5-6 and TRBJ2-1, with TRBD1 matching 7 bases. The CDR3 is 13 residues long. The V segment lost 7 bases and the J segment 7 bases; nucleotides outside the gene matches: 8. Germline CDR1 and CDR2: SGHDT and YYEEEE. This CDR3 is CASAIHRGNEQFF. CDR3 nucleotides: TGTGCCAGCGCGATACACAGGGGAAATGAGCAGTTCTTC.